This T cell receptor (beta chain) was identified in a study of Graves' ophthalmopathy and Graves' hyperthyroidism. Amplification of the TCR beta CDR3 regions used RNA transcripts (as template). First-round RT-PCR relied on HTBI primers, and a second-round multiplex PCR came next. TCRdb fed the multiplex PCR reads into MiXCR, producing one record per CDR3 protein. The sample includes hundreds of thousands of distinct CDR3 sequences, 22% of them seen just once. In this sample, this clonotype turned up many times. Antigen: not known. Study findings and constraints: Researchers report that a 13-signature model separated ophthalmopathy from stable hyperthyroidism, posting under 90% sensitivity and roughly 83% specificity.

The V gene's germline CDR1 is SQVTM and CDR2 ANQGSEA. The CDR3 sequence is 15 residues long. V was shortened by 2 bases and J by 2 bases, with 15 bases between the two germline ends. V usage is TRBV29-1 and J usage is TRBJ1-1, with D tentatively TRBD1 (6 bases). This receptor was obtained from a woman aged 18-35 years with stable Graves' hyperthyroidism. Some clones in this sample may be carry-over from other donors' samples. The sample was peripheral blood. CDR3: CSVETLGQLNTEAFF. CDR3 sequence (DNA): TGCAGCGTTGAAACCCTAGGACAGCTAAACACTGAAGCTTTCTTT.